The clone carrying this T cell receptor (beta chain) appeared a single time. Original data processing: Amplified reference gene primers provided the basis for estimating nucleated cell counts. Measured with immunoSEQ multiplex PCR; TCRdb has only the in-frame clones, and not every one. For V, J and clone size, that table is used; D and trimming come from the DNA. The sample records 65,000 to 90,000 clones, about four fifths being singletons. The data derive from a study of blood T cell repertoires in COVID-19. Trimming took off 8 bases at V and 0 bases at J, with 12 bases between the two ends. The CDR3 covers 14 residues. The germline V gene encodes CDR1 MNHEY and CDR2 SVGAGI.

This clonotype was obtained from a woman aged 60-75 years with acute or convalescent COVID-19. The gene calls are TRBV6-5 and TRBJ2-3; D gene uncertain. The sequencing input was peripheral blood. CDR3 DNA: TGTGCCAGCTCGTATGGCGGTAGCACAGATACGCAGTATTTT. As protein: CASSYGGSTDTQYF.